Each of the 10 T cell receptor beta chains below was sequenced from the same sample in a study of blood T cell repertoires in COVID-19. The protocol was immunoSEQ multiplex PCR, while the TCRdb copy is restricted to in-frame clones and leaves out a portion. The table lists under 250,000 clones, less than 90% of them singletons. Specimen: peripheral blood. The receptors derive from a man aged 40-49 years with acute or convalescent COVID-19.

The chain links TRBV5-1 to TRBJ2-7; D might be TRBD1 (6 bases). Germline V gene lookup returns CDR1 SGHRS and CDR2 YFSETQ. V shed 3 bases and J shed 0 bases, with 13 bases lying between them. The CDR3 contains 15 residues. CDR3: CASSSGTTFSYEQYF. The CDR3 bases are TGCGCCAGCAGCTCCGGGACAACCTTCTCCTACGAGCAGTACTTC. Drawing the rest from reference TRBV5-1 and TRBJ2-7, the complete variable domain is KAGVTQTPRYLIKTRGQQVTLSCSPISGHRSVSWYQQTPGQGLQFLFEYFSETQRNKGNFPGRFSGRQFSNSRSEMNVSTLELGDSALYLCASSSGTTFSYEQYFGPGTRLTVT.

J is TRBJ1-4 and V is TRBV5-1; D unclear. This CDR3 contains 13 residues. Germline V CDR1 and CDR2: SGHRS, YFSETQ. Trimming left V 0 bases short and J 8 bases short, with 8 bases between. The CDR3 DNA follows: TGCGCCAGCAGCTTGGGTGGAGGGGAAAAACTGTTTTTT. Protein sequence: CASSLGGGEKLFF.

The CDR3 DNA reads as TGTGCCAGCAGCTTCTGGACTAGCGGACTCACAGATACGCAGTATTTT. Its protein is CASSFWTSGLTDTQYF. This rearrangement joins TRBV7-6 to TRBJ2-3; 10 bases agree with TRBD2. Germline values: CDR1 SGHVS, CDR2 FNYEAQ. This CDR3 comprises 16 residues. Losses at the gene ends were 3 bases for V and 2 bases for J; bases not matched to a gene: 5.

The rearrangement links TRBV30 to TRBJ2-1; 13 bases line up with TRBD2. Germline-derived CDR1 and CDR2 are GTSNPN and SVGIG (reference sequence). V was clipped by 1 base and J by 7 bases; unmatched bases: 1. The CDR3 contains 14 residues. CDR3 residues: CAWSAGLAGNEQFF. In DNA form, the CDR3 reads TGTGCCTGGAGTGCGGGACTAGCGGGGAATGAGCAGTTCTTC.

The CDR3 loop is CASSSPRDTQYF. CDR3 DNA: TGTGCCAGCAGCTCCCCTCGGGATACGCAGTATTTT. This chain joins TRBV7-9 and TRBJ2-3, with D unresolved. Trimming pared 4 bases from V and 6 bases from J, leaving 8 bases between. The germline V gene has CDR1 SEHNR and CDR2 FQNEAQ (reference sequence). This CDR3 spans 12 amino acids.

The chain carries TRBV7-2 and TRBJ1-5; no clear D. V dropped 2 bases and J dropped 6 bases, with 17 bases sitting between them. CDR1 is SGHTA and CDR2 is FQGNSA in the germline V gene. CDR3 size: 16 residues. CDR3 region: CASSLYLRDRAQPQHF. In DNA, the CDR3 is TGTGCCAGCAGCTTATATTTGAGGGATAGGGCTCAGCCCCAGCATTTT.

This chain connects TRBV19 to TRBJ2-3; 7 bases match TRBD2. The junction had 9 bases not matched to a gene; V was cut back by 9 bases and J by 0 bases. CDR3 length equals 15 residues. Germline CDR1 LNHDA, CDR2 SQIVND (reference sequence). CDR3 DNA: TGTGCCAGCAGTCGGGATAGCGGGAGCACAGATACGCAGTATTTT. This codes for CASSRDSGSTDTQYF.

The chain links TRBV19 to TRBJ1-1; TRBD1 matches 8 bases. Germline V lookup: CDR1 LNHDA, CDR2 SQIVND (reference sequence). Trimming removed 3 bases from V and 4 bases from J; junction bases left unmatched: 4. The CDR3 spans 14 residues. In DNA form, the CDR3 reads TGTGCCAGTAGTATGACAGGGGCCATCACTGAAGCTTTCTTT. It translates to CASSMTGAITEAFF. Using reference TRBV19 and TRBJ1-1 for the parts outside the CDR3, the full variable domain is DGGITQSPKYLFRKEGQNVTLSCEQNLNHDAMYWYRQDPGQGLRLIYYSQIVNDFQKGDIAEGYSVSREKKESFPLTVTSAQKNPTAFYLCASSMTGAITEAFFGQGTRLTVV.

The gene calls are TRBV21-1 and TRBJ2-1; TRBD2 is the table's D call, not checked against the DNA. TRBV21-1 is an annotated pseudogene. The CDR3 is made up of 17 amino acids. CDR3 protein: CASSIARTSGSNGEQFF. The CDR3 DNA is TGTGCCAGCAGCATTGCCCGGACTAGCGGGAGCAATGGTGAGCAGTTCTTC.

The chain couples TRBV9 to TRBJ2-5; tentatively, D is TRBD2 (5 bases). The germline CDR1 and CDR2 sequences are SGDLS and YYNGEE. CDR3 length: 13 residues. V lost 1 base and J 5 bases, leaving 9 bases between the germline ends. Here the CDR3 DNA reads TGTGCCAGCAGCGTAAATCCGGGGGAGACCCAGTACTTC. It is translated as CASSVNPGETQYF.